This TCR beta chain was found in a study of blood T cell repertoires in COVID-19. The overall study: Sample material is recorded as cDNA or gDNA derived from T cells, B-cell-depleted T cells, or PBMCs.

The length of the CDR3 is 11 residues. Trimming took 5 bases from V and 4 from J, leaving 8 bases between them. Germline CDR1 is SQVTM and CDR2 is ANQGSEA. Some clones are missing from TCRdb's copy, which holds only in-frame ones; the method was immunoSEQ multiplex PCR. Among just over 300,000 clones listed, roughly 91% were seen once. Enrolment of Seattle patients took place during active infection, and they were followed longitudinally. This TCR derives from a woman aged 25 to 39 with COVID-19, enrolled during active disease. This chain joins TRBV29-1 and TRBJ1-1; D is unresolved. Input material: peripheral blood. CDR3 DNA sequence: TGCAGCGTTTCTGAGGGCACTGAAGCTTTCTTT. Amino acids: CSVSEGTEAFF.